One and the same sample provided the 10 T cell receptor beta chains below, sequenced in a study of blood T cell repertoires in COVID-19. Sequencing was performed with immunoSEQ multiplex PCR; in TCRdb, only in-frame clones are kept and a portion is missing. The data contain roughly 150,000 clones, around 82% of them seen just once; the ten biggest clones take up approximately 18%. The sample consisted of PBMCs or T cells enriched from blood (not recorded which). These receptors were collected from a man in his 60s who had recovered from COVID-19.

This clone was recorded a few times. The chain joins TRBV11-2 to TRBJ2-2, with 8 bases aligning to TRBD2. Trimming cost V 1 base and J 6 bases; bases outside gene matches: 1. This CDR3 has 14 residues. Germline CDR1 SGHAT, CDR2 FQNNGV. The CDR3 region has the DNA TGTGCCAGCAGCTTAGCGGGGGGGCCCGGGGAGCTGTTTTTT. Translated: CASSLAGGPGELFF. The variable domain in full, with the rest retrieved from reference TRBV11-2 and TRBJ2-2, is EAGVAQSPRYKIIEKRQSVAFWCNPISGHATLYWYQQILGQGPKLLIQFQNNGVVDDSQLPKDRFSAERLKGVDSTLKIQPAKLEDSAVYLCASSLAGGPGELFFGEGSRLTVL.

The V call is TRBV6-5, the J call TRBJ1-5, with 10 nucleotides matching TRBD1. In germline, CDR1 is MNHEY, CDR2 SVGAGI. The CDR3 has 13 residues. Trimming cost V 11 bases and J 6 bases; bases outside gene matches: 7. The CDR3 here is CAGADRGRQPQHF. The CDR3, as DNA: TGTGCCGGCGCCGACAGGGGGCGTCAGCCCCAGCATTTT.

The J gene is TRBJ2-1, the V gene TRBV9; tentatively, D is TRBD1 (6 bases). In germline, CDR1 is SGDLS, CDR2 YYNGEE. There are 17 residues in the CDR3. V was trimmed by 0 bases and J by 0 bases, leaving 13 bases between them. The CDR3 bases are TGTGCCAGCAGCGTAGAAAGGCAGGGGAGCTCCTACAATGAGCAGTTCTTC. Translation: CASSVERQGSSYNEQFF.

Written as DNA, the CDR3 is TGCGCCAGCAGCTTGACACAGTTTAATTCACCCCTCCACTTT. The encoded protein is CASSLTQFNSPLHF. This rearrangement joins TRBV5-1 to TRBJ1-6; D call uncertain. Germline CDR1 is SGHRS and CDR2 is YFSETQ. This CDR3 spans 14 amino acids. With 1 base removed from V and 6 bases from J, the gap between germline ends came to 8 bases.

The CDR3 protein is CASSIGASTDTQYF. The CDR3, as DNA: TGTGCCAGTAGTATTGGAGCGAGCACAGATACGCAGTATTTT. The genes are TRBV19 and TRBJ2-3; D remains unclear. This CDR3 is 14 amino acids long. The V and J ends lost 3 bases and 0 bases respectively, with 7 bases between them. The germline CDR1 and CDR2 sequences are LNHDA and SQIVND (reference sequence).

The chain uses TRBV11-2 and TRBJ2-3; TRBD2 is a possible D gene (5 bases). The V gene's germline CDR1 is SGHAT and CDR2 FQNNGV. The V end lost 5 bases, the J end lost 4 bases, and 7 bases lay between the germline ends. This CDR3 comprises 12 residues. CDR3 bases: TGTGCCAGCAGCGGGAGACCAGATACGCAGTATTTT. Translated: CASSGRPDTQYF.

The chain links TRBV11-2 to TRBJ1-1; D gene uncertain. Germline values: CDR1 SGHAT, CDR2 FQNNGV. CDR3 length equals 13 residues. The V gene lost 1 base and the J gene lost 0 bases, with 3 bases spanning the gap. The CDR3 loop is CASSLAVNTEAFF. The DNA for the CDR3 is TGTGCCAGCAGCTTAGCAGTGAACACTGAAGCTTTCTTT.

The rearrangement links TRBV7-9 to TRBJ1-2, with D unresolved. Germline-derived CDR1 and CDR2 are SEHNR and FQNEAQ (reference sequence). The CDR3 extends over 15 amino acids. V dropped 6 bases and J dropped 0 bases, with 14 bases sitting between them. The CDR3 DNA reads TGTGCCAGCAGTCCAGAGGGTGGTTCTAACTATGGCTACACCTTC. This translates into CASSPEGGSNYGYTF.

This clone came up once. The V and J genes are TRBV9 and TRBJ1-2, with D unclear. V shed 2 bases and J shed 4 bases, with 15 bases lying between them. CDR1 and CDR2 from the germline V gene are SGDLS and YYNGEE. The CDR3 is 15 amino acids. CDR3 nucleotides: TGTGCCAGCAGCGTCTCAAGTCTGAGCCCCTATGGCTACACCTTC. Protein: CASSVSSLSPYGYTF.

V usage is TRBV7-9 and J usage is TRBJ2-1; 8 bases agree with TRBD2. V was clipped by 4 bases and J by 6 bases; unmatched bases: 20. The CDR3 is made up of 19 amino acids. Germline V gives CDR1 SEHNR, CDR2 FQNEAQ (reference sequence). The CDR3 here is CASSSGLAPKYFYLNEQFF. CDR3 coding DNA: TGTGCCAGCAGCTCTGGACTAGCACCGAAATATTTCTACCTCAATGAGCAGTTCTTC. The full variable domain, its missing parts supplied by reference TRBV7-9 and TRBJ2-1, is DTGVSQNPRHKITKRGQNVTFRCDPISEHNRLYWYRQTLGQGPEFLTYFQNEAQLEKSRLLSDRFSAERPKGSFSTLEIQRTEQGDSAMYLCASSSGLAPKYFYLNEQFFGPGTRLTVL.